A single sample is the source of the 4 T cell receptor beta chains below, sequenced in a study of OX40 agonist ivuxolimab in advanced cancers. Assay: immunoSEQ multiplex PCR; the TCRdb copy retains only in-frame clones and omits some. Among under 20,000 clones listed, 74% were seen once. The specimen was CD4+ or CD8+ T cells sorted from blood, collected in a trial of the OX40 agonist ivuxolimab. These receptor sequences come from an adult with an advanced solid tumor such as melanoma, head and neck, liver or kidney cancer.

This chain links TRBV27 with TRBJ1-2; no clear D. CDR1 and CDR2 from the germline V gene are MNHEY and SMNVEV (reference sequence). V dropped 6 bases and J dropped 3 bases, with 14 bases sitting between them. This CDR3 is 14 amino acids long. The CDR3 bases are TGTGCCAGCAGGGACCGAGCGTCCGACTATGGCTACACCTTC. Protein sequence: CASRDRASDYGYTF.

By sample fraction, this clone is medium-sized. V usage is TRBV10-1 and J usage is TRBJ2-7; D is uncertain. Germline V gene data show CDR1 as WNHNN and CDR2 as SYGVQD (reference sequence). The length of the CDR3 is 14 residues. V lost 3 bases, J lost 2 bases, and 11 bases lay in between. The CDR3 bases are TGCGCCAGCAGTGATTTAGATTCCCCCTACGAGCAGTACTTC. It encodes CASSDLDSPYEQYF.

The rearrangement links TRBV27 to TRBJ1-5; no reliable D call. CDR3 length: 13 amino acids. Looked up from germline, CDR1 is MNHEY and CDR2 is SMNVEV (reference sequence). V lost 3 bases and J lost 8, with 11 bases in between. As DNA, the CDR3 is TGTGCCAGCAGTTTGTGGAATGGGGAGCCCCAGCATTTT. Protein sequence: CASSLWNGEPQHF.

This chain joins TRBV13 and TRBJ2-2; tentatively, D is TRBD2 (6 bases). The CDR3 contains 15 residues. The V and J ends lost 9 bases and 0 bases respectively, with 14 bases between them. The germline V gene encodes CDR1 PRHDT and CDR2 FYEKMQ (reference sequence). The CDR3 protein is CASSGLSSNTGELFF. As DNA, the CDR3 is TGTGCCAGTTCGGGACTCTCGTCGAACACCGGGGAGCTGTTTTTT.